This T cell receptor (beta chain) was sequenced in a study of shared clonotypes between healthy human individuals. Study in general: Used for every donor were three CD4 naive, three CD4 memory, two CD8 naive and one CD8 memory plate.

Here immunoSEQ multiplex PCR was the method, and the copy in TCRdb shows in-frame clones only, minus some. The sample lists about 600,000 clones, less than 98% seen once, with about 0.06% in the top ten. The CDR3 has 15 amino acids. Germline CDR1 reads LNHDA; CDR2 reads SQIVND (reference sequence). With 5 bases clipped from V and 9 bases from J, the junction kept 10 bases outside the gene matches. The sequenced sample consisted of naive CD4+ T cells sorted from blood. Sample subset: CD45RA+ positively selected. V gene TRBV19 combines with J gene TRBJ2-1; 10 positions match TRBD1. The TCR was taken from a woman between 25 and 40 years old in good health. The CDR3 sequence: CASSSSRQGAREQFF. For the CDR3, the DNA is TGTGCCAGTAGTTCCTCCCGACAGGGGGCGCGTGAGCAGTTCTTC.